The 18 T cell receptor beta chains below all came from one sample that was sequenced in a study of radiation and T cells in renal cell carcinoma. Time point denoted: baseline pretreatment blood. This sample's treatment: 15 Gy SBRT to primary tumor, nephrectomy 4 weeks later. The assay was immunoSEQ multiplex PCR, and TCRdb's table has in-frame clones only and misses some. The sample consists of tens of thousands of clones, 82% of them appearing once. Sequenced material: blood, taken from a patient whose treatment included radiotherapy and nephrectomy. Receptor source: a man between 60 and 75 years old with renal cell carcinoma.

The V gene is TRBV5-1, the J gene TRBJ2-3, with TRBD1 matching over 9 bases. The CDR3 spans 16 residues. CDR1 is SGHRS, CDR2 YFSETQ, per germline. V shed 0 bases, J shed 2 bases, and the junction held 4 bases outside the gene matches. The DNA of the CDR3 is TGCGCCAGCAGCTTGGCGAACAGGGGGCTCACAGATACGCAGTATTTT. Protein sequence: CASSLANRGLTDTQYF.

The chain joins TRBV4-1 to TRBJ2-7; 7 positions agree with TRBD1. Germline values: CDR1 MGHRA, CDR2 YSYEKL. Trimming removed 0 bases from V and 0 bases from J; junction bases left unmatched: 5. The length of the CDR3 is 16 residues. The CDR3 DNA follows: TGCGCCAGCAGCCAAGATGCCCGGACAGGCTCCTACGAGCAGTACTTC. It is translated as CASSQDARTGSYEQYF.

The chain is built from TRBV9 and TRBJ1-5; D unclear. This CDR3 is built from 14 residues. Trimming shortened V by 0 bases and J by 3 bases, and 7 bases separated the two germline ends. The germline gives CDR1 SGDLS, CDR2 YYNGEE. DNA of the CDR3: TGTGCCAGCAGCGTAGGGCTGATCAATCAGCCCCAGCATTTT. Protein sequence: CASSVGLINQPQHF.

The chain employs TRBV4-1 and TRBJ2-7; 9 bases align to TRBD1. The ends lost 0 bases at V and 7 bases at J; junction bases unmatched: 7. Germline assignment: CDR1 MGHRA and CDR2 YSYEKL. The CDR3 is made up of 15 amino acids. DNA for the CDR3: TGCGCCAGCAGCCAAGATCGGAACAGGGGGCTGGAGCAGTACTTC. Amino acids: CASSQDRNRGLEQYF.

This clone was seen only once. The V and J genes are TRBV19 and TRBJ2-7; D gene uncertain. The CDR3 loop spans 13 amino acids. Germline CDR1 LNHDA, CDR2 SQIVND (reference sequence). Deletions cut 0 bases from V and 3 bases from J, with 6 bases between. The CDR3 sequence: CASSIDIGYEQYF. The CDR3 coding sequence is TGTGCCAGTAGTATAGATATAGGCTACGAGCAGTACTTC.

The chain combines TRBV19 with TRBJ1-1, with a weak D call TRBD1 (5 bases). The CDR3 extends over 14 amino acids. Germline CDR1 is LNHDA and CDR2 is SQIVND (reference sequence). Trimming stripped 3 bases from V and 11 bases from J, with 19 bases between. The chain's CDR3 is CASSILTATFGAFF. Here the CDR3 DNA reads TGTGCCAGTAGTATCTTGACAGCTACCTTCGGGGCTTTCTTT.

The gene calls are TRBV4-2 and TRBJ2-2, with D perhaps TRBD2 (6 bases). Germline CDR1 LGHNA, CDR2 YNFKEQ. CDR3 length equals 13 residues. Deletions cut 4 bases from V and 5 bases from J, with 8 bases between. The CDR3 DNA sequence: TGTGCCAGCAGCCGCGGGACTACCGGGGAGCTGTTTTTT. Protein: CASSRGTTGELFF.

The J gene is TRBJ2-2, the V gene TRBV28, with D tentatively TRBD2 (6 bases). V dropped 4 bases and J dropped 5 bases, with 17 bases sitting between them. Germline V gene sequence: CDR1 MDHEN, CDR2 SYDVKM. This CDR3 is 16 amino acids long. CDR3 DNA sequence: TGTGCCAGCAGTTCGCGTCCGGGAGTAGGGACCGGGGAGCTGTTTTTT. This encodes CASSSRPGVGTGELFF.

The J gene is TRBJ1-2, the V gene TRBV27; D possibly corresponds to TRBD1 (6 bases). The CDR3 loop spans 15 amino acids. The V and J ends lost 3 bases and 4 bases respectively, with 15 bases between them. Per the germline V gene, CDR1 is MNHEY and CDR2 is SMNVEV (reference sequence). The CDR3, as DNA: TGTGCCAGCAGTTTGGTTCAGGGGCCACGCTATGGCTACACCTTC. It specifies CASSLVQGPRYGYTF.

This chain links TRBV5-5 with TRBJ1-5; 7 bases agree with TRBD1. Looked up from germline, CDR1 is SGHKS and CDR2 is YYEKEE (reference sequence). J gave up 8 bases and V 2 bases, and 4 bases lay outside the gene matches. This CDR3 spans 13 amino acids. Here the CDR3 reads CASSFQGEEPQHF. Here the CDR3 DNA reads TGTGCCAGCAGCTTCCAGGGGGAAGAGCCCCAGCATTTT.

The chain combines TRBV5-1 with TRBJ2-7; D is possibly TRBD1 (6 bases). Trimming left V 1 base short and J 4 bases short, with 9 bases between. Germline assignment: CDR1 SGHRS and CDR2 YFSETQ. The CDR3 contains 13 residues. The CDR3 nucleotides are TGCGCCAGCAGCTTGACAGGGCGGTACGAGCAGTACTTC. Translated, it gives CASSLTGRYEQYF.

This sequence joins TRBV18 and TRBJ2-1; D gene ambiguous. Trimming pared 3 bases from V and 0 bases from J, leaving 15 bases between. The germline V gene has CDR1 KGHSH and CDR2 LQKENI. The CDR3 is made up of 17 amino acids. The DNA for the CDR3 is TGTGCCAGCTCACCCGACGTGGCTGAGAGCTCCTACAATGAGCAGTTCTTC. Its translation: CASSPDVAESSYNEQFF.

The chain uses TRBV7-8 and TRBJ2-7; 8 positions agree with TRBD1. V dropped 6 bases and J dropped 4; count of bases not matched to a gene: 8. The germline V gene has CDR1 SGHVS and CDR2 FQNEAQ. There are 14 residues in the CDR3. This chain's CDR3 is CASRGTGTGYEQYF. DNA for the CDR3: TGTGCCAGCAGGGGAACCGGGACAGGTTACGAGCAGTACTTC.

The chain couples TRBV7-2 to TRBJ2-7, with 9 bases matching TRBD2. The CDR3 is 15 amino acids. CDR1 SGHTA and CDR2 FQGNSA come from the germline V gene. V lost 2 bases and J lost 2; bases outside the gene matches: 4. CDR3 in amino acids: CASSLWTSAAYEQYF. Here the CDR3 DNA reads TGTGCCAGCAGCTTATGGACTAGCGCCGCCTACGAGCAGTACTTC.

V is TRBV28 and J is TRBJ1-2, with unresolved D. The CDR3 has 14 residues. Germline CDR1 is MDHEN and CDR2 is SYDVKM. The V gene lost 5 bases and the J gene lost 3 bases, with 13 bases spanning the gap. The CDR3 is CASSPEDPDYGYTF. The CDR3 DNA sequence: TGTGCCAGCAGTCCGGAGGACCCAGACTATGGCTACACCTTC.

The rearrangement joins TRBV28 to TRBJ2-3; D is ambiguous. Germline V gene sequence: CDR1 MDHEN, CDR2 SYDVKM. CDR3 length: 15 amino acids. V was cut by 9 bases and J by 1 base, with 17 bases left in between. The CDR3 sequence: CASSLGGEGTDTQYF. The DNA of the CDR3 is TGTGCCAGTTCTCTAGGTGGGGAAGGCACAGATACGCAGTATTTT.

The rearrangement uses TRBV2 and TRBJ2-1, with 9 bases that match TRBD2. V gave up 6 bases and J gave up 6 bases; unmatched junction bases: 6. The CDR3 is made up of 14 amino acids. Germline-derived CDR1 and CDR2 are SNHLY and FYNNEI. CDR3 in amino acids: CASSIAGDFNEQFF. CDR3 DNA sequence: TGTGCCAGCAGCATAGCGGGAGATTTCAATGAGCAGTTCTTC. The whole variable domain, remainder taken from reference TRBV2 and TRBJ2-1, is EPEVTQTPSHQVTQMGQEVILRCVPISNHLYFYWYRQILGQKVEFLVSFYNNEISEKSEIFDDQFSVERPDGSNFTLKIRSTKLEDSAMYFCASSIAGDFNEQFFGPGTRLTVL.

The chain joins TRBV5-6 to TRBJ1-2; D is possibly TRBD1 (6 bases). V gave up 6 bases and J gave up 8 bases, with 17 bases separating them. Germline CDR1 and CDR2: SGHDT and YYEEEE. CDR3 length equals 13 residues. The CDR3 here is CASTYGGPEGYTF. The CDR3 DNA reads TGTGCCAGCACCTACGGGGGGCCGGAGGGCTACACCTTC. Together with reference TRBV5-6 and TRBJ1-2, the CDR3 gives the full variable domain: DAGVTQSPTHLIKTRGQQVTLRCSPKSGHDTVSWYQQALGQGPQFIFQYYEEEERQRGNFPDRFSGHQFPNYSSELNVNALLLGDSALYLCASTYGGPEGYTFGSGTRLTVV.